This T cell receptor (beta chain) was identified during a study of early T cells in non-severe SARS-CoV-2 infection. The overall study: It was bulk RNA from unsorted whole blood that was sequenced, and the chains were unpaired.

Study results and limitations: Anti-spike CD8 specificities were favored by VDJdb matching, whose results missed private and CD4 specificities.

This clonotype was recorded many times. The antigen is unknown. As part of library construction, unique molecular identifiers were attached to individual cDNA molecules. TCRdb called the 5' RACE reads again in MiXCR, with one record for every CDR3 protein. The table records over 30,000 distinct CDR3 sequences, roughly 6% of them present only once. CDR1 is SGHNT, CDR2 YYREEE, per germline (reference sequence). Unmatched junction bases numbered 8, after V lost 6 bases and J lost 4 bases. The CDR3 loop spans 14 amino acids. The chain joins TRBV5-4 to TRBJ2-3, with TRBD2 matching over 7 bases. This receptor was obtained from an adult who was a healthcare worker with PCR-confirmed SARS-CoV-2 infection or an uninfected control (not recorded which). The sample comprised whole blood. DNA of the CDR3: TGTGCCAGCACCCCAAGCGGGACCCCAGATACGCAGTATTTT. Protein product: CASTPSGTPDTQYF. Based on the CDR3 plus reference TRBV5-4 and TRBJ2-3, the full variable domain is ETGVTQSPTHLIKTRGQQVTLRCSSQSGHNTVSWYQQALGQGPQFIFQYYREEENGRGNFPPRFSGLQFPNYSSELNVNALELDDSALYLCASTPSGTPDTQYFGPGTRLTVL.